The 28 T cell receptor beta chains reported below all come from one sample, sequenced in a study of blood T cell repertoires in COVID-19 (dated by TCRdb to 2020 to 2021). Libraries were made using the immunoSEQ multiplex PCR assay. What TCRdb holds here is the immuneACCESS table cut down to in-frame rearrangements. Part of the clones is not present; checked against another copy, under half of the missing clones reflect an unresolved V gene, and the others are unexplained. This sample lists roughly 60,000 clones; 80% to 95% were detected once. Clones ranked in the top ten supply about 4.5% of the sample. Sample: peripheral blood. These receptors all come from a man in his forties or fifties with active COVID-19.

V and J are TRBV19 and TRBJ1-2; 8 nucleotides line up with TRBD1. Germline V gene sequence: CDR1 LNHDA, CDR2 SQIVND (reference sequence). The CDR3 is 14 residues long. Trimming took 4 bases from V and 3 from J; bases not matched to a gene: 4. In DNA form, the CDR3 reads TGTGCCAGTAGTACCGGACAGGGCTACTATGGCTACACCTTC. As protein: CASSTGQGYYGYTF. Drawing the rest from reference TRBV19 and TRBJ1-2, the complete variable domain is DGGITQSPKYLFRKEGQNVTLSCEQNLNHDAMYWYRQDPGQGLRLIYYSQIVNDFQKGDIAEGYSVSREKKESFPLTVTSAQKNPTAFYLCASSTGQGYYGYTFGSGTRLTVV.

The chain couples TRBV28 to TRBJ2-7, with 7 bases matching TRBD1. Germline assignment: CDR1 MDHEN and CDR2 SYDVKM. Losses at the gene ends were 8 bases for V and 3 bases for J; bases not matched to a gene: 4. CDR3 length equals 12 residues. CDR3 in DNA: TGTGCCAGCCTAGACAGGGACTACGAGCAGTACTTC. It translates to CASLDRDYEQYF. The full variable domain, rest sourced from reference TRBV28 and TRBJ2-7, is DVKVTQSSRYLVKRTGEKVFLECVQDMDHENMFWYRQDPGLGLRLIYFSYDVKMKEKGDIPEGYSVSREKKERFSLILESASTNQTSMYLCASLDRDYEQYFGPGTRLTVT.

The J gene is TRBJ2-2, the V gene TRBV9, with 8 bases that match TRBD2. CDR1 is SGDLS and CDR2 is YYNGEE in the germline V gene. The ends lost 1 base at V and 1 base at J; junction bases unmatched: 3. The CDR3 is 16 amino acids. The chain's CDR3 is CASSVRSGGNTGELFF. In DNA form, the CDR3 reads TGTGCCAGCAGCGTACGAAGCGGGGGGAACACCGGGGAGCTGTTTTTT.

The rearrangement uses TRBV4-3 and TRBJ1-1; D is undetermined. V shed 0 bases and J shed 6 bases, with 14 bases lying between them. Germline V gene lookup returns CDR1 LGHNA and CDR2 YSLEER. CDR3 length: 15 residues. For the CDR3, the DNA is TGCGCCAGCAGCCAAGATTTCGGGAGGTCGTCTGAAGCTTTCTTT. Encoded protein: CASSQDFGRSSEAFF.

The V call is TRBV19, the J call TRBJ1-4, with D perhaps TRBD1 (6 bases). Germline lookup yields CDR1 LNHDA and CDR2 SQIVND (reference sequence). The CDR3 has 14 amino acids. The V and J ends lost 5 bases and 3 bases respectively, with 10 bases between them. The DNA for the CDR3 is TGTGCCAGTAGTCAATGGGGGCCTAATGAAAAACTGTTTTTT. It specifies CASSQWGPNEKLFF.

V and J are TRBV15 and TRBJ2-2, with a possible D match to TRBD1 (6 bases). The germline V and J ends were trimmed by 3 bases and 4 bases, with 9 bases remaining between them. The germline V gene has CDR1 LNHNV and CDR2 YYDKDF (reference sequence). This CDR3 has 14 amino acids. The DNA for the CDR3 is TGTGCCACCAGCAGGAGGACAGTCACCGGGGAGCTGTTTTTT. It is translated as CATSRRTVTGELFF.

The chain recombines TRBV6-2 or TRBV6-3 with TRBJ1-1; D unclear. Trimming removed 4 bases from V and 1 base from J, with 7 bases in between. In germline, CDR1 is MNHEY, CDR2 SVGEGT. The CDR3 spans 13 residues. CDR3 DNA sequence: TGTGCCAGCAGTTTCTACAGGAACACTGAAGCTTTCTTT. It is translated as CASSFYRNTEAFF.

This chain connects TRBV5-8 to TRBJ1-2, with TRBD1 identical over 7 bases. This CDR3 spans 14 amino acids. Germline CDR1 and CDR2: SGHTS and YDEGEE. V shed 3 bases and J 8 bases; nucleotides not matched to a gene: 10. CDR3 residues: CASSSPGGTGGYTF. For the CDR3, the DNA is TGTGCCAGCAGCTCCCCAGGGGGGACTGGGGGCTACACCTTC.

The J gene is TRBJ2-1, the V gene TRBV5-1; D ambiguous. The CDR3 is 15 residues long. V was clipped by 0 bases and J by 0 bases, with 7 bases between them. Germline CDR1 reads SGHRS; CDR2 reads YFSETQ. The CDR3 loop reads CASSLDTPSYNEQFF. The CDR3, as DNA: TGCGCCAGCAGCTTGGATACACCCTCCTACAATGAGCAGTTCTTC.

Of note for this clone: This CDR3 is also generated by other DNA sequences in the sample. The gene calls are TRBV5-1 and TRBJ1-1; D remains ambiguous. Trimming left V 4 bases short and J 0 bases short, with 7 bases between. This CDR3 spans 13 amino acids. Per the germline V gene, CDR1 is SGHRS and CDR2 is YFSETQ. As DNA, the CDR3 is TGCGCCAGCAGCCCTCAGATGAACACTGAAGCTTTCTTT. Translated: CASSPQMNTEAFF.

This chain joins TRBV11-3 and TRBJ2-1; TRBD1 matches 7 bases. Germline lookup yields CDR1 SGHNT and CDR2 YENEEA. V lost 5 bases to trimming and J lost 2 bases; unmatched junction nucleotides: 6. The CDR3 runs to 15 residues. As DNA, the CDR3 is TGTGCCAGCAGCGCCGGGACAGCTACCTACAATGAGCAGTTCTTC. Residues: CASSAGTATYNEQFF.

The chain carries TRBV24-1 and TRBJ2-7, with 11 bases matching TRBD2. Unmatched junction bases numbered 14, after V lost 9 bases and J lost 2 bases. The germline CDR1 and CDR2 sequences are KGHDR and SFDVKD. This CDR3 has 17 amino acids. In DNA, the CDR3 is TGTGCCACCCATCCCCCAAGTCATAGCGGGAGGGCCTACGAGCAGTACTTC. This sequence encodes CATHPPSHSGRAYEQYF.

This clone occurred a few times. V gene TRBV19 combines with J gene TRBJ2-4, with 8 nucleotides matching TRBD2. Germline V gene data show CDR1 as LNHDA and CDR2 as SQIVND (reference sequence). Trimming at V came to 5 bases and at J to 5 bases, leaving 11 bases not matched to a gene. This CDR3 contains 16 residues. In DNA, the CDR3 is TGTGCCAGTAGTCCCTCCGTGGGGCGGGGGGAAAACATTCAGTACTTC. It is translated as CASSPSVGRGENIQYF.

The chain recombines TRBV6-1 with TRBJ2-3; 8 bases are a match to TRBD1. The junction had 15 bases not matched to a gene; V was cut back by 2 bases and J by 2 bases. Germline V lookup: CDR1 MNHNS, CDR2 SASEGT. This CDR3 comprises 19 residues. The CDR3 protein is CASSELAFGRGPPTDTQYF. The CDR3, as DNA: TGTGCCAGCAGTGAACTGGCATTCGGCAGGGGGCCTCCCACAGATACGCAGTATTTT.

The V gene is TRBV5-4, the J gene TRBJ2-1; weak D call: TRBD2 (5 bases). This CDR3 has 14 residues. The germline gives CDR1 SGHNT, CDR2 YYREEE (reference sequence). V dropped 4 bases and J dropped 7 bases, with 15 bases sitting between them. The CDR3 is CASSATGISNEQFF. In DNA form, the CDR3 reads TGTGCCAGCAGCGCTACCGGGATATCAAATGAGCAGTTCTTC.

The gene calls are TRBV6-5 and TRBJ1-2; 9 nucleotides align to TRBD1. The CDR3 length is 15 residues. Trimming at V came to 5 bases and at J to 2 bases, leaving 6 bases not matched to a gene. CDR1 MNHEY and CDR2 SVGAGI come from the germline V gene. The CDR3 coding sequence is TGTGCCAGCAGTCTAGGACAGGGGTACAACTATGGCTACACCTTC. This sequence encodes CASSLGQGYNYGYTF.

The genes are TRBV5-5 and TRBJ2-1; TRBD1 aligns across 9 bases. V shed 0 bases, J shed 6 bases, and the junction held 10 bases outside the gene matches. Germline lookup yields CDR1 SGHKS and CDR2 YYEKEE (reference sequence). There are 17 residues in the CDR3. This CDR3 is CASSLADPGQGINEQFF. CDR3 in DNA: TGTGCCAGCAGCTTGGCTGACCCGGGACAGGGTATCAATGAGCAGTTCTTC.

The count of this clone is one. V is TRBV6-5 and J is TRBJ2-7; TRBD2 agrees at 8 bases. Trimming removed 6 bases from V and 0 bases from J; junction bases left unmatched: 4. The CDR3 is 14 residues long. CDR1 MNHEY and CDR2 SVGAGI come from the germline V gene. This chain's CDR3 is CASSQSGGSYEQYF. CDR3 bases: TGTGCCAGCAGCCAGAGCGGGGGCTCCTACGAGCAGTACTTC.

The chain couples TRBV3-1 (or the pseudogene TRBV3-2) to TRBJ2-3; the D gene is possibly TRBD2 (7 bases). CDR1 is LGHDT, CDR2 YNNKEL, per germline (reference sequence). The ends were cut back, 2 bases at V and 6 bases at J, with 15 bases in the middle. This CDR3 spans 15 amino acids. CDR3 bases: TGTGCCAGCAGCCAATTCGGGGGGCCATCGGATACGCAGTATTTT. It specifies CASSQFGGPSDTQYF.

CDR3 sequence reads: CASSTPGQGAEILHF. The CDR3 bases are TGTGCCAGCAGCACTCCGGGACAGGGGGCCGAGATCCTCCACTTT. J is TRBJ1-6 and V is TRBV28, with 12 nucleotides matching TRBD1. This CDR3 is built from 15 residues. The V and J ends lost 6 bases and 15 bases, in that order; junction bases with no gene match: 12. Germline values: CDR1 MDHEN, CDR2 SYDVKM.

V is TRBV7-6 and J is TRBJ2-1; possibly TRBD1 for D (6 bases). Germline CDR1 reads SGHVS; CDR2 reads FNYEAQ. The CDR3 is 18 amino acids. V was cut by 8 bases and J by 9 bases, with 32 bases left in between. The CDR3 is CASPRHPGQKRPVCEQFF. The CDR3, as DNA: TGTGCCAGCCCCCGCCACCCCGGACAGAAGAGACCTGTTTGTGAGCAGTTCTTC.

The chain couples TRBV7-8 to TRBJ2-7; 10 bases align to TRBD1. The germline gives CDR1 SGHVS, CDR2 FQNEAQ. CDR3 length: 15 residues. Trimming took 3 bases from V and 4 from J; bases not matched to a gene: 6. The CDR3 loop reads CASSFRDRGWYEQYF. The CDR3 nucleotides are TGTGCCAGCAGCTTCCGGGACAGGGGTTGGTACGAGCAGTACTTC.

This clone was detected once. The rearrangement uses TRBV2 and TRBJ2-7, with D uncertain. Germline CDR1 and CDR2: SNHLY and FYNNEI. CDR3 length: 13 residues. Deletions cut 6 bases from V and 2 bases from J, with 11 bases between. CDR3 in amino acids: CASRRGATYEQYF. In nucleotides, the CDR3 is TGTGCCAGCAGGAGAGGAGCTACCTACGAGCAGTACTTC.

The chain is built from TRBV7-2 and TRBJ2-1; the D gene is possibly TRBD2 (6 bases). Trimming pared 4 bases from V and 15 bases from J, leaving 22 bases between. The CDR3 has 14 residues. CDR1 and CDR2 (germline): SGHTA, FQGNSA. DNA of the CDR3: TGTGCCAGCAGCTACTCGTCCAGTTGGGAGGTGATGTTCTTC. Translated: CASSYSSSWEVMFF.

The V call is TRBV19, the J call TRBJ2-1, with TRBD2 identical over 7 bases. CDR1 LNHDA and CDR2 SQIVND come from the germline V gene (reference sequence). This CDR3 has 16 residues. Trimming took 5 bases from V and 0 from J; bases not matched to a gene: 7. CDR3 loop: CASSLIGDYSYNEQFF. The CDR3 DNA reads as TGTGCCAGTAGTCTCATCGGGGACTACTCCTACAATGAGCAGTTCTTC.

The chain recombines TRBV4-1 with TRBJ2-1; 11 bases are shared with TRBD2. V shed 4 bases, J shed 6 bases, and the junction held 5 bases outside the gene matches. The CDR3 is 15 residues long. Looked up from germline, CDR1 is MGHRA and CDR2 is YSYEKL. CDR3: CASSRPLAGGNEQFF. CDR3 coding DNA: TGCGCCAGCAGCCGCCCCCTAGCGGGAGGCAATGAGCAGTTCTTC.

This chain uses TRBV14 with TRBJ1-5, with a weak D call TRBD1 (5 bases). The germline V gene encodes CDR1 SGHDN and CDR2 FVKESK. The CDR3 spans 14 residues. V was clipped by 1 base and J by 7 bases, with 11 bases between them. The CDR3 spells CASSQAGIGQPQHF. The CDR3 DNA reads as TGTGCCAGCAGCCAAGCAGGGATAGGGCAGCCCCAGCATTTT.

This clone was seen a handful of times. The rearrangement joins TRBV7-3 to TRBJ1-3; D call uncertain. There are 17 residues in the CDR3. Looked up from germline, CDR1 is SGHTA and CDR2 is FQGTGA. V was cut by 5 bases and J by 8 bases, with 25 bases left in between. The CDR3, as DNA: TGTGCCAGCAGCACAAATCACGACTCGTGGAAGAGATACACCATATATTTT. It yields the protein CASSTNHDSWKRYTIYF.